Listed below are T cell receptor beta chains from one sample, sequenced in a study of blood T cell repertoires in COVID-19. Sequencing was performed with immunoSEQ multiplex PCR; in TCRdb, only in-frame clones are kept and a portion is missing. The sample lists around 300,000 clones; around 86% were seen once. The specimen sequenced was peripheral blood. Every receptor here comes from a woman in her thirties or forties who had recovered from COVID-19. The CDR3 runs from the conserved cysteine through the conserved F or W. Each record gives: CDR3 protein, CDR3 DNA, V gene, D gene, clone size, J gene. D genes are given only for firm matches. Rows give clone size only sometimes, using once, few, many, or a class for an expanded clone.

CDR3 protein: CASSPIAGQSNQPQHF; CDR3 DNA: TGTGCCAGTAGTCCCATTGCGGGACAGAGCAATCAGCCCCAGCATTTT; V gene: TRBV19; D gene: TRBD1; clone size: once; J gene: TRBJ1-5
CDR3 protein: CASSLGSGGYNEQFF; CDR3 DNA: TGTGCCAGCAGCTTAGGCTCCGGGGGCTACAATGAGCAGTTCTTC; V gene: TRBV11-2; D gene: .; clone size: .; J gene: TRBJ2-1
CDR3 protein: CASSLRLDRGQTEAFF; CDR3 DNA: TGTGCCAGCAGTTTAAGGTTGGACAGGGGGCAGACTGAAGCTTTCTTT; V gene: TRBV27; D gene: TRBD1; clone size: .; J gene: TRBJ1-1
CDR3 protein: CASSVAGQGGGEKLFF; CDR3 DNA: TGTGCCAGCAGCGTAGCTGGGCAGGGCGGCGGAGAAAAACTGTTTTTT; V gene: TRBV9; D gene: .; clone size: .; J gene: TRBJ1-4
CDR3 protein: CASSLGGDYYEQYF; CDR3 DNA: TGCGCCAGCAGCTTGGGTGGAGATTACTACGAGCAGTACTTC; V gene: TRBV5-1; D gene: .; clone size: .; J gene: TRBJ2-7
CDR3 protein: CASSSGLAEYNEQFF; CDR3 DNA: TGTGCCAGCAGCTCGGGACTAGCGGAATACAATGAGCAGTTCTTC; V gene: TRBV7-2; D gene: TRBD2; clone size: .; J gene: TRBJ2-1
CDR3 protein: CASSIGGTSDDEQFF; CDR3 DNA: TGTGCCAGTAGTATAGGCGGGACTAGCGACGATGAGCAGTTCTTC; V gene: TRBV19; D gene: TRBD2; clone size: .; J gene: TRBJ2-1
CDR3 protein: CASSDSRNHKESGRPIHGELFF; CDR3 DNA: TGTGCCAGCAGTGACTCGAGAAACCATAAAGAGAGCGGGAGGCCTATCCACGGGGAGCTGTTTTTT; V gene: TRBV6-4; D gene: TRBD2; clone size: .; J gene: TRBJ2-2
CDR3 protein: CASSSSTGPWDTQYF; CDR3 DNA: TGTGCCAGTAGTTCCTCGACAGGGCCCTGGGATACGCAGTATTTT; V gene: TRBV19; D gene: TRBD1; clone size: .; J gene: TRBJ2-3
CDR3 protein: CASSLIGLAGNTGELFF; CDR3 DNA: TGTGCCAGCTCACTCATTGGACTAGCGGGAAACACCGGGGAGCTGTTTTTT; V gene: TRBV18; D gene: TRBD2; clone size: .; J gene: TRBJ2-2
CDR3 protein: CASSMTSGASYEQYF; CDR3 DNA: TGTGCCAGCAGTATGACTAGCGGGGCATCCTACGAGCAGTACTTC; V gene: TRBV28; D gene: TRBD2; clone size: .; J gene: TRBJ2-7
CDR3 protein: CASTGTGASISNQPQHF; CDR3 DNA: TGTGCCAGTACCGGGACAGGGGCCTCTATTAGCAATCAGCCCCAGCATTTT; V gene: TRBV19; D gene: TRBD1; clone size: .; J gene: TRBJ1-5
CDR3 protein: CASSLWGTSGDYEQYF; CDR3 DNA: TGTGCCAGCAGCTTGTGGGGGACTAGCGGGGACTACGAGCAGTACTTC; V gene: TRBV5-6; D gene: TRBD2; clone size: once; J gene: TRBJ2-7
CDR3 protein: CASSPGTGRSGELFF; CDR3 DNA: TGTGCCAGCAGTCCCGGGACAGGGAGGTCCGGGGAGCTGTTTTTT; V gene: TRBV6-5; D gene: TRBD1; clone size: .; J gene: TRBJ2-2
CDR3 protein: CASSTRDSRWGGYTF; CDR3 DNA: TGTGCCAGTAGTACACGGGACAGCCGCTGGGGTGGCTACACCTTC; V gene: TRBV19; D gene: TRBD1; clone size: .; J gene: TRBJ1-2
CDR3 protein: CATSDGGVDTQYF; CDR3 DNA: TGTGCCACCAGTGACGGGGGAGTCGATACGCAGTATTTT; V gene: TRBV24-1; D gene: .; clone size: .; J gene: TRBJ2-3
CDR3 protein: CATSRKRTGELFF; CDR3 DNA: TGTGCCACCAGCAGGAAGAGAACCGGGGAGCTGTTTTTT; V gene: TRBV15; D gene: .; clone size: .; J gene: TRBJ2-2
CDR3 protein: CASSLTGFNQPQHF; CDR3 DNA: TGTGCCAGCAGTTTAACAGGGTTCAATCAGCCCCAGCATTTT; V gene: TRBV28; D gene: .; clone size: .; J gene: TRBJ1-5
CDR3 protein: CASSFWGQSSGANVLTF; CDR3 DNA: TGTGCCAGCAGTTTTTGGGGACAGTCCTCTGGGGCCAACGTCCTGACTTTC; V gene: TRBV27; D gene: TRBD1; clone size: .; J gene: TRBJ2-6
CDR3 protein: CASSQDYAGQGGSYGYTF; CDR3 DNA: TGTGCCAGCAGCCAAGACTATGCGGGACAGGGAGGGAGCTATGGCTACACCTTC; V gene: TRBV3-1/TRBV3-2; D gene: TRBD1; clone size: .; J gene: TRBJ1-2
CDR3 protein: CASSPYLLAGLGGELFF; CDR3 DNA: TGTGCCAGCAGCCCTTACTTACTAGCGGGGTTAGGCGGGGAGCTGTTTTTT; V gene: TRBV7-2; D gene: TRBD2; clone size: .; J gene: TRBJ2-2
CDR3 protein: CASSEGTGNTEAFF; CDR3 DNA: TGTGCCAGCAGTGAAGGGACAGGGAACACTGAAGCTTTCTTT; V gene: TRBV6-1; D gene: TRBD1; clone size: .; J gene: TRBJ1-1
CDR3 protein: CASSFTFHNEQFF; CDR3 DNA: TGTGCCAGCAGCTTTACATTCCACAATGAGCAGTTCTTC; V gene: TRBV11-2; D gene: .; clone size: .; J gene: TRBJ2-1
CDR3 protein: CASSSGTGVFAEAFF; CDR3 DNA: TGTGCCAGCAGCTCCGGGACAGGGGTTTTTGCTGAAGCTTTCTTT; V gene: TRBV7-2; D gene: TRBD1; clone size: .; J gene: TRBJ1-1
CDR3 protein: CASSASSYEQYF; CDR3 DNA: TGTGCCAGCAGTGCTAGCAGCTACGAGCAGTACTTC; V gene: TRBV2; D gene: .; clone size: .; J gene: TRBJ2-7
CDR3 protein: CSVPWGGTDTQYF; CDR3 DNA: TGCAGCGTTCCTTGGGGGGGCACAGATACGCAGTATTTT; V gene: TRBV29-1; D gene: .; clone size: .; J gene: TRBJ2-3
CDR3 protein: CASYRGPGYGYTF; CDR3 DNA: TGTGCCAGTTACAGGGGTCCAGGCTATGGCTACACCTTC; V gene: TRBV27; D gene: TRBD1; clone size: few; J gene: TRBJ1-2
CDR3 protein: CASISGQPIYEQYF; CDR3 DNA: TGTGCCAGCATCTCAGGACAGCCTATCTACGAGCAGTACTTC; V gene: TRBV28; D gene: .; clone size: few; J gene: TRBJ2-7
CDR3 protein: CASRAGRDRASNQPQHF; CDR3 DNA: TGTGCCAGCAGGGCAGGACGCGACAGGGCTAGCAATCAGCCCCAGCATTTT; V gene: TRBV2; D gene: TRBD1; clone size: .; J gene: TRBJ1-5
CDR3 protein: CASSEQGIYGYTF; CDR3 DNA: TGTGCCAGCAGTGAGCAGGGCATCTATGGCTACACCTTC; V gene: TRBV6-1; D gene: .; clone size: .; J gene: TRBJ1-2
CDR3 protein: CASSLDGGNYEQYF; CDR3 DNA: TGTGCCAGCAGCTTAGACGGGGGAAACTACGAGCAGTACTTC; V gene: TRBV11-3; D gene: .; clone size: .; J gene: TRBJ2-7
CDR3 protein: CASSLGSPTRGSPLHF; CDR3 DNA: TGTGCCAGCAGCTTGGGTTCTCCGACGAGAGGTTCACCCCTCCACTTT; V gene: TRBV5-6; D gene: .; clone size: few; J gene: TRBJ1-6
CDR3 protein: CASSLEEAEAFF; CDR3 DNA: TGTGCCAGCAGCTTGGAGGAGGCTGAAGCTTTCTTT; V gene: TRBV7-6; D gene: .; clone size: .; J gene: TRBJ1-1
CDR3 protein: CASSPGQTSGANVLTF; CDR3 DNA: TGCGCCAGCAGCCCCGGACAAACCTCTGGGGCCAACGTCCTGACTTTC; V gene: TRBV4-1; D gene: .; clone size: .; J gene: TRBJ2-6
CDR3 protein: CATSEGLALSYEQYF; CDR3 DNA: TGTGCCACCAGTGAAGGACTAGCTCTCTCCTACGAGCAGTACTTC; V gene: TRBV15; D gene: TRBD2; clone size: .; J gene: TRBJ2-7
CDR3 protein: CASSLGAEQYF; CDR3 DNA: TGTGCCAGCAGCTTAGGAGCCGAGCAGTACTTC; V gene: TRBV13; D gene: .; clone size: .; J gene: TRBJ2-7
CDR3 protein: CASGQGTAGYTF; CDR3 DNA: TGCGCCAGCGGACAGGGTACGGCTGGCTACACCTTC; V gene: TRBV5-1; D gene: TRBD1; clone size: .; J gene: TRBJ1-2
CDR3 protein: CASSSRQGVNTEAFF; CDR3 DNA: TGTGCCAGCAGTTCCCGACAGGGGGTGAATACTGAAGCTTTCTTT; V gene: TRBV27; D gene: TRBD1; clone size: few; J gene: TRBJ1-1
CDR3 protein: CASSSLQSYEQYF; CDR3 DNA: TGTGCCAGCAGCTCCTTACAGAGCTACGAGCAGTACTTC; V gene: TRBV7-9; D gene: .; clone size: .; J gene: TRBJ2-7
CDR3 protein: CASSQAGASYEQYF; CDR3 DNA: TGTGCCAGCAGCCAAGCGGGAGCTTCCTACGAGCAGTACTTC; V gene: TRBV3-1/TRBV3-2; D gene: .; clone size: .; J gene: TRBJ2-7
CDR3 protein: CASSQRASGRYEQFF; CDR3 DNA: TGCGCCAGCAGCCAGCGGGCTAGCGGGAGGTATGAGCAGTTCTTC; V gene: TRBV4-1; D gene: TRBD2; clone size: .; J gene: TRBJ2-1
CDR3 protein: CASSPQGLLGGYTF; CDR3 DNA: TGTGCCAGCAGCCCCCAGGGGCTACTGGGTGGCTACACCTTC; V gene: TRBV3-1/TRBV3-2; D gene: .; clone size: .; J gene: TRBJ1-2
CDR3 protein: CASSLAFAGVSYEQYF; CDR3 DNA: TGCGCCAGCAGCTTGGCCTTCGCAGGGGTCTCCTACGAGCAGTACTTC; V gene: TRBV5-1; D gene: .; clone size: once; J gene: TRBJ2-7
CDR3 protein: CASKREGYNEQFF; CDR3 DNA: TGTGCCAGTAAACGGGAGGGGTACAATGAGCAGTTCTTC; V gene: TRBV19; D gene: TRBD2; clone size: .; J gene: TRBJ2-1
CDR3 protein: CASSLGLKNRGVLYNEQFF; CDR3 DNA: TGTGCCAGCAGCTTAGGCCTAAAAAACAGGGGGGTCCTTTACAATGAGCAGTTCTTC; V gene: TRBV13; D gene: TRBD1; clone size: .; J gene: TRBJ2-1
CDR3 protein: CASSQERRDIDRRANEQFF; CDR3 DNA: TGCGCCAGCAGCCAAGAACGAAGAGATATTGACCGCAGGGCTAATGAGCAGTTCTTC; V gene: TRBV4-1; D gene: .; clone size: .; J gene: TRBJ2-1
CDR3 protein: CASSPRTSGRVSGANVLTF; CDR3 DNA: TGTGCCAGCAGTCCCCGGACTAGCGGGAGGGTCTCTGGGGCCAACGTCCTGACTTTC; V gene: TRBV28; D gene: TRBD2; clone size: .; J gene: TRBJ2-6
CDR3 protein: CASSSPGQNTGELFF; CDR3 DNA: TGTGCCAGCAGTTCGCCGGGACAGAACACCGGGGAGCTGTTTTTT; V gene: TRBV28; D gene: .; clone size: .; J gene: TRBJ2-2
CDR3 protein: CASSLGGLGEADTQYF; CDR3 DNA: TGTGCCAGCAGTTTAGGGGGACTCGGGGAGGCAGATACGCAGTATTTT; V gene: TRBV27; D gene: .; clone size: .; J gene: TRBJ2-3
CDR3 protein: CASSFLGGSGSYEQYF; CDR3 DNA: TGTGCCAGCAGCTTTTTAGGCGGGAGTGGCTCCTACGAGCAGTACTTC; V gene: TRBV5-4; D gene: TRBD2; clone size: .; J gene: TRBJ2-7
CDR3 protein: CASSLQGAYGYTF; CDR3 DNA: TGTGCCAGCAGCCTGCAGGGGGCCTATGGCTACACCTTC; V gene: TRBV3-1/TRBV3-2; D gene: TRBD1; clone size: .; J gene: TRBJ1-2
CDR3 protein: CASSLEGQGSKNIQYF; CDR3 DNA: TGCGCCAGCAGCTTGGAAGGACAGGGATCCAAAAACATTCAGTACTTC; V gene: TRBV5-1; D gene: TRBD1; clone size: .; J gene: TRBJ2-4
CDR3 protein: CASSLEVAGASYNEQFF; CDR3 DNA: TGCGCCAGCAGCTTGGAGGTTGCGGGAGCCTCCTACAATGAGCAGTTCTTC; V gene: TRBV5-1; D gene: TRBD2; clone size: few; J gene: TRBJ2-1
CDR3 protein: CASSQVGLAKNIQYF; CDR3 DNA: TGTGCCAGCAGCCAAGTGGGACTAGCCAAAAACATTCAGTACTTC; V gene: TRBV14; D gene: .; clone size: .; J gene: TRBJ2-4